A single sample is the source of the 27 T cell receptor beta chains below, sequenced in a study of T cell changes during pregnancy in multiple sclerosis. TCRdb's table, derived via immunoSEQ multiplex PCR, lists solely in-frame clones and lacks some. Among about 93,000 clones listed, 85% to 95% were seen once. Sequenced here: peripheral blood, sampled after pregnancy. These TCRs come from a female donor with multiple sclerosis, enrolled in a pregnancy study.

The chain employs TRBV5-5 and TRBJ1-1, with 9 bases lining up with TRBD1. Trimming took 5 bases from V and 3 from J; bases not matched to a gene: 2. The V gene's germline CDR1 is SGHKS and CDR2 YYEKEE (reference sequence). This CDR3 has 13 residues. The CDR3 loop is CASRRQGDTEAFF. In nucleotides, the CDR3 is TGTGCCAGCAGGAGACAGGGGGACACTGAAGCTTTCTTT.

The rearrangement joins TRBV7-2 to TRBJ1-6, with 9 bases aligning to TRBD1. V lost 2 bases to trimming and J lost 8 bases; unmatched junction nucleotides: 7. The CDR3 spans 16 residues. Germline-derived CDR1 and CDR2 are SGHTA and FQGNSA. CDR3 residues: CASSLSGQGRDSPLHF. In DNA form, the CDR3 reads TGTGCCAGCAGCTTATCGGGACAGGGAAGAGATTCACCCCTCCACTTT.

This chain joins TRBV5-1 and TRBJ2-1; 8 bases agree with TRBD2. The V gene's germline CDR1 is SGHRS and CDR2 YFSETQ. V lost 5 bases, J lost 8 bases, and 9 bases stayed unmatched. CDR3 size: 14 residues. CDR3 nucleotide sequence: TGCGCCAGCAGAACCGGGACTAGTTTCGATGAGCAGTTCTTC. Amino acid sequence: CASRTGTSFDEQFF.

The rearrangement links TRBV12-5 to TRBJ2-3; TRBD1 is a possible D gene (6 bases). The germline CDR1 and CDR2 sequences are LGHNT and FRNRAP. The length of the CDR3 is 11 residues. Trimming left V 6 bases short and J 6 bases short, with 7 bases between. CDR3 loop: CASGRGDTQYF. DNA of the CDR3: TGTGCTAGTGGGAGGGGGGATACGCAGTATTTT.

The chain employs TRBV11-2 and TRBJ1-4; TRBD1 matches at 11 bases. V lost 5 bases to trimming and J lost 7 bases; unmatched junction nucleotides: 6. Germline CDR1 reads SGHAT; CDR2 reads FQNNGV. This CDR3 contains 15 residues. CDR3: CASSPGQGAFEKLFF. CDR3 coding DNA: TGTGCCAGCAGCCCCGGACAGGGGGCCTTTGAAAAACTGTTTTTT.

The rearrangement links TRBV4-3 to TRBJ2-1, with D maybe TRBD2 (6 bases). The CDR3 is 14 amino acids. Trimming cost V 0 bases and J 8 bases, with 11 bases left between them. CDR1 LGHNA and CDR2 YSLEER come from the germline V gene. CDR3 nucleotides: TGCGCCAGCAGCCAAGATTGGGGGGTACATGAGCAGTTCTTC. Protein product: CASSQDWGVHEQFF.

The chain uses TRBV18 and TRBJ2-7; TRBD1 matches 10 bases. This CDR3 is 15 amino acids long. The germline V gene encodes CDR1 KGHSH and CDR2 LQKENI. Trimming cost V 1 base and J 6 bases; bases outside gene matches: 6. CDR3 DNA: TGTGCCAGCTCACCACGACAGGGGGCCATTGGCGAGCAGTACTTC. Translating gives CASSPRQGAIGEQYF. The whole variable domain, remainder taken from reference TRBV18 and TRBJ2-7, is NAGVMQNPRHLVRRRGQEARLRCSPMKGHSHVYWYRQLPEEGLKFMVYLQKENIIDESGMPKERFSAEFPKEGPSILRIQQVVRGDSAAYFCASSPRQGAIGEQYFGPGTRLTVT.

This chain links TRBV30 with TRBJ1-2; D is unresolved. Trimming left V 4 bases short and J 0 bases short, with 12 bases between. Per the germline V gene, CDR1 is GTSNPN and CDR2 is SVGIG (reference sequence). The CDR3 totals 14 residues. The DNA for the CDR3 is TGTGCCTGGACTCCGACTTCCACTAACTATGGCTACACCTTC. Its translation: CAWTPTSTNYGYTF.

This clone was detected once. This chain connects TRBV6-5 to TRBJ2-5; weak D call: TRBD1 (5 bases). Trimming took off 4 bases at V and 5 bases at J, with 14 bases between the two ends. Per germline, CDR1 MNHEY and CDR2 SVGAGI. The CDR3 is 14 amino acids. This CDR3 is CASSSRQLGETQYF. The CDR3 DNA reads as TGTGCCAGCAGTTCCCGACAGCTGGGGGAGACCCAGTACTTC.

The chain has TRBV30 and TRBJ1-1; D unresolved. Trimming took 0 bases from V and 4 from J, leaving 12 bases between them. CDR1 GTSNPN and CDR2 SVGIG come from the germline V gene (reference sequence). The CDR3 runs 14 residues. CDR3 sequence (DNA): TGTGCCTGGAGTGTACATCCGGGTTCCACTGAAGCTTTCTTT. Its translation is CAWSVHPGSTEAFF.

The V call is TRBV6-6, the J call TRBJ2-5; 9 bases are a match to TRBD1. V dropped 2 bases and J dropped 4; count of bases not matched to a gene: 2. CDR1 is MNHNY and CDR2 is SVGAGI in the germline V gene (reference sequence). This CDR3 has 14 amino acids. The CDR3 here is CASSYPTGGETQYF. The CDR3 DNA reads TGTGCCAGCAGTTACCCGACAGGGGGAGAGACCCAGTACTTC.

This sequence joins TRBV18 and TRBJ2-5; 7 nucleotides line up with TRBD1. The CDR3 extends over 14 amino acids. Trimming at V came to 2 bases and at J to 4 bases, leaving 4 bases not matched to a gene. Germline CDR1 is KGHSH and CDR2 is LQKENI. CDR3: CASSPNRGRETQYF. In nucleotides, the CDR3 is TGTGCCAGCTCACCAAACAGGGGCCGAGAGACCCAGTACTTC.

The DNA for the CDR3 is TGTGCCACCAGCATGGGCAACACTGAAGCTTTCTTT. It specifies CATSMGNTEAFF. This sequence joins TRBV15 and TRBJ1-1; D gene unclear. The length of the CDR3 is 12 residues. CDR1 is LNHNV and CDR2 is YYDKDF in the germline V gene (reference sequence). V was pared by 4 bases and J by 2 bases, with 5 bases between.

This chain links TRBV4-2 with TRBJ1-6; 7 bases map to TRBD1. Germline values: CDR1 LGHNA, CDR2 YNFKEQ. V lost 7 bases, J lost 7 bases, and 7 bases stayed unmatched. The CDR3 runs to 14 residues. The CDR3 nucleotides are TGTGCCAGCACCCTCGAGGGGGCAAATTCACCCCTCCACTTT. Its translation: CASTLEGANSPLHF.

This clone was seen a single time. The chain uses TRBV7-8 and TRBJ1-4, with D possibly TRBD1 on 5 matching bases. The CDR3 runs 14 residues. The V end lost 3 bases, the J end lost 5 bases, and 10 bases lay between the germline ends. Germline CDR1 is SGHVS and CDR2 is FQNEAQ. As DNA, the CDR3 is TGTGCCAGCAGCTTCGCGACAGAGAATGAAAAACTGTTTTTT. This sequence encodes CASSFATENEKLFF.

The chain uses TRBV5-1 and TRBJ2-1; D is ambiguous. Germline V lookup: CDR1 SGHRS, CDR2 YFSETQ. The CDR3 spans 14 residues. The germline V and J ends were trimmed by 1 base and 6 bases, with 11 bases remaining between them. CDR3 in DNA: TGCGCCAGCAGCTTGAACCCGGAGATCAATGAGCAGTTCTTC. It is translated as CASSLNPEINEQFF.

The chain carries TRBV5-8 and TRBJ2-1, with TRBD2 identical over 9 bases. Germline CDR1 SGHTS, CDR2 YDEGEE. The CDR3 loop spans 15 amino acids. V dropped 4 bases and J dropped 8; count of bases not matched to a gene: 10. Here the CDR3 reads CASSVGLARGYEQFF. CDR3 nucleotides: TGTGCCAGCAGCGTTGGACTAGCGCGGGGGTATGAGCAGTTCTTC.

This clone was found once. The V call is TRBV27, the J call TRBJ2-7; 8 bases align to TRBD1. CDR3 length: 13 amino acids. V gave up 5 bases and J gave up 2 bases; unmatched junction bases: 2. Germline assignment: CDR1 MNHEY and CDR2 SMNVEV (reference sequence). CDR3 nucleotides: TGTGCCAGCAGTCGGGACAGGACCTACGAGCAGTACTTC. Its protein is CASSRDRTYEQYF.

V and J are TRBV9 and TRBJ2-1; 9 nucleotides agree with TRBD2. This CDR3 is built from 14 residues. Germline CDR1 and CDR2: SGDLS and YYNGEE. J was trimmed by 9 bases and V by 2 bases; bases with no gene match: 6. The CDR3 is CASSVAGGPGEQFF. DNA for the CDR3: TGTGCCAGCAGCGTTGCGGGAGGGCCCGGTGAGCAGTTCTTC.

V gene TRBV10-3 combines with J gene TRBJ2-1; 7 nucleotides match TRBD1. J was trimmed by 7 bases and V by 6 bases; bases with no gene match: 9. This CDR3 comprises 14 residues. The germline V gene has CDR1 ENHRY and CDR2 SYGVKD. The CDR3 reads CAIRMGQLGNEQFF. CDR3 coding DNA: TGTGCCATCAGAATGGGACAGTTGGGGAATGAGCAGTTCTTC.

The V and J genes are TRBV15 and TRBJ2-4; possible D gene TRBD2, 7 bases. Deletions cut 4 bases from V and 1 base from J, with 14 bases between. The V gene's germline CDR1 is LNHNV and CDR2 YYDKDF (reference sequence). This CDR3 has 16 residues. CDR3 DNA: TGTGCCACCAGCAAAGAGGGGGGGGCGGCCAAAAACATTCAGTACTTC. Encoded protein: CATSKEGGAAKNIQYF.

The chain is built from TRBV11-2 and TRBJ2-2, with D unresolved. The V gene lost 4 bases and the J gene lost 3 bases, with 9 bases spanning the gap. Germline-derived CDR1 and CDR2 are SGHAT and FQNNGV. The CDR3 sequence is 14 residues long. This CDR3 reads CASSSQLDTGELFF. In DNA, the CDR3 is TGTGCCAGCAGCTCCCAACTTGACACCGGGGAGCTGTTTTTT.

This clone has a single count. This rearrangement joins TRBV29-1 to TRBJ1-1, with D possibly TRBD1 on 6 matching bases. V dropped 4 bases and J dropped 9 bases, with 9 bases sitting between them. This CDR3 is 10 amino acids long. Germline V lookup: CDR1 SQVTM, CDR2 ANQGSEA. CDR3 nucleotide sequence: TGCAGCGTTGGTTGGGACAAAGCTTTCTTT. Protein sequence: CSVGWDKAFF.

For this clone: Within the sample, other DNA sequences also encode this same CDR3. The chain links TRBV19 to TRBJ2-1; 8 bases align to TRBD2. Germline V gene data show CDR1 as LNHDA and CDR2 as SQIVND (reference sequence). The V gene end was trimmed by 2 bases and the J gene end by 7 bases; junction bases not matched to a gene: 7. The length of the CDR3 is 15 residues. The CDR3 region is CASSISSGGPNEQFF. The CDR3 DNA reads as TGTGCCAGTAGTATATCCAGCGGGGGCCCGAATGAGCAGTTCTTC.

The chain couples TRBV30 to TRBJ2-2; maybe TRBD2 (5 bases). This CDR3 is 15 amino acids long. CDR1 GTSNPN and CDR2 SVGIG come from the germline V gene (reference sequence). Trimming shortened V by 2 bases and J by 3 bases, and 13 bases separated the two germline ends. CDR3 sequence (DNA): TGTGCCTGGAGTCTCGGAGGCCTGGACACCGGGGAGCTGTTTTTT. Translation gives CAWSLGGLDTGELFF.

V is TRBV14 and J is TRBJ1-1; 7 nucleotides align to TRBD1. The germline V gene encodes CDR1 SGHDN and CDR2 FVKESK. With V trimmed by 7 bases and J by 3 bases, 14 bases remained unmatched. This CDR3 comprises 16 residues. CDR3 residues: CASTDRITGADTEAFF. DNA for the CDR3: TGTGCCAGCACAGACCGGATAACAGGGGCCGACACTGAAGCTTTCTTT.

The chain carries TRBV6-1 and TRBJ2-3, with D tentatively TRBD1 (5 bases). Germline V lookup: CDR1 MNHNS, CDR2 SASEGT. The CDR3 spans 13 residues. Trimming took off 6 bases at V and 2 bases at J, with 9 bases between the two ends. CDR3 residues: CASRPDTTDTQYF. The CDR3, as DNA: TGTGCCAGCAGACCGGACACCACAGATACGCAGTATTTT.